This T cell receptor beta chain is drawn from a study of blood T cell repertoires in COVID-19. Study at large: Whether acute or convalescent, the COVID-19 samples came from the United States, Italy and Spain. PBMCs, B-cell-depleted T cells, or T cells provided the cDNA or gDNA that made up the material.

Original processing notes: Estimates of nucleated cell counts were drawn from the amplification of reference gene primers. Profiling relied on immunoSEQ multiplex PCR, and the TCRdb table lists in-frame clones only, not all of them. That table supplies the V and J calls and clone size; D and trimming were determined from the DNA. The sample comprises roughly 250,000 clones, approximately 90% of which are singletons, and about 0.99% rests with the top ten. The CDR3 totals 17 residues. Germline V gene lookup returns CDR1 SGHRS and CDR2 YFSETQ. Germline trimming cut 4 bases from V and 8 bases from J; bases unmatched to any gene: 19.

Sequenced input: peripheral blood. The receptor was derived from a woman in her thirties or forties who had recovered from COVID-19. The chain couples TRBV5-1 to TRBJ1-2, with 8 bases matching TRBD1. CDR3 DNA sequence: TGCGCCAGCAGCGGAGGGGGCAGGGGGCCCAACCGGGAAGGCTACACCTTC. It translates to CASSGGGRGPNREGYTF.